This TCR beta chain was observed in a study of response to subunit inactivated influenza vaccine. MiXCR, applied by TCRdb to the RT-PCR reads, yields one record per CDR3 protein. The sample has roughly 630,000 distinct CDR3 sequences, about 14% seen once. This clonotype was recorded a few times. This CDR3 region has 15 residues. The V and J ends lost 5 bases and 4 bases, in that order; junction bases with no gene match: 6. From germline, CDR1 is SGHDT and CDR2 YYEEEE. The TCR was taken from a man between 45 and 60 years old who received an inactivated influenza vaccine. Sample: PBMCs from blood, taken around 14 days before vaccination. This chain links TRBV5-6 with TRBJ2-3, with 11 positions matching TRBD2. CDR3 coding DNA: TGTGCCAGCAGATATACTAGCGGGAGTCCAGATACGCAGTATTTT. This sequence encodes CASRYTSGSPDTQYF. Using reference TRBV5-6 and TRBJ2-3 for the parts outside the CDR3, the full variable domain is DAGVTQSPTHLIKTRGQQVTLRCSPKSGHDTVSWYQQALGQGPQFIFQYYEEEERQRGNFPDRFSGHQFPNYSSELNVNALLLGDSALYLCASRYTSGSPDTQYFGPGTRLTVL.